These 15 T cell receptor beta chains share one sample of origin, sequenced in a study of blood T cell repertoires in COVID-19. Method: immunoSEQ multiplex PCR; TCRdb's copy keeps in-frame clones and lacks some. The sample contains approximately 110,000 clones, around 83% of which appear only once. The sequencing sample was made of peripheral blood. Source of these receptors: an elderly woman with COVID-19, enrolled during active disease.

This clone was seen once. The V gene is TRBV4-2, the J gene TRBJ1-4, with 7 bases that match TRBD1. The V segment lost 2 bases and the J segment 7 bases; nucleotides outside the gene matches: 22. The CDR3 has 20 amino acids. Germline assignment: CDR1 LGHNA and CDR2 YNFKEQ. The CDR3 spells CASSQRSGDSHRDSIEKLFF. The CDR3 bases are TGTGCCAGCAGCCAAAGATCGGGGGATAGCCACCGGGACAGTATTGAAAAACTGTTTTTT.

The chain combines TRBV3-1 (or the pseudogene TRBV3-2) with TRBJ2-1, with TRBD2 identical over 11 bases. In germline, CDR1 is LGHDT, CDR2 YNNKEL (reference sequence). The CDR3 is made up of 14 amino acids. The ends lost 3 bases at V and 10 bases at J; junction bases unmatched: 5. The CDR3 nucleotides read TGTGCCAGCAGCCAGGCTAGCGGGAGGTCGGAGCAGTTCTTC. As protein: CASSQASGRSEQFF.

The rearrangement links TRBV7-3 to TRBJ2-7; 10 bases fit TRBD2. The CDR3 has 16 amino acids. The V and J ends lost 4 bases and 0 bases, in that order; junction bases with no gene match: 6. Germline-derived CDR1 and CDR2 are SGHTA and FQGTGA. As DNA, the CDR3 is TGTGCCAGCAGCTCCGGACTAGCGGTCTACTCCTACGAGCAGTACTTC. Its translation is CASSSGLAVYSYEQYF.

CDR3 protein: CASAGQANTEAFF. The DNA of the CDR3 is TGTGCCAGTGCTGGACAGGCGAACACTGAAGCTTTCTTT. J is TRBJ1-1 and V is TRBV19, with 7 positions matching TRBD1. The CDR3 loop spans 13 amino acids. CDR1 is LNHDA and CDR2 is SQIVND in the germline V gene (reference sequence). V shed 8 bases, J shed 1 base, and the junction held 4 bases outside the gene matches. Combining the CDR3 with reference TRBV19 and TRBJ1-1 gives the whole variable domain DGGITQSPKYLFRKEGQNVTLSCEQNLNHDAMYWYRQDPGQGLRLIYYSQIVNDFQKGDIAEGYSVSREKKESFPLTVTSAQKNPTAFYLCASAGQANTEAFFGQGTRLTVV.

The CDR3: CASSLQQGNQETQYF. The CDR3 DNA is TGTGCCAGCAGCCTCCAACAGGGGAACCAAGAGACCCAGTACTTC. The chain combines TRBV9 with TRBJ2-5; TRBD1 agrees at 7 bases. CDR1 is SGDLS and CDR2 is YYNGEE in the germline V gene. The V segment lost 4 bases and the J segment 0 bases; nucleotides outside the gene matches: 6. This CDR3 has 15 residues.

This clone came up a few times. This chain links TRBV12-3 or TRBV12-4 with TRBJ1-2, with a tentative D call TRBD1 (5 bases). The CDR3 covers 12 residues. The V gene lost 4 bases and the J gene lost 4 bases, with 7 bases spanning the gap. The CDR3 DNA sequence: TGTGCCAGCAGTTATGACAGCTATGGCTACACCTTC. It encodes CASSYDSYGYTF.

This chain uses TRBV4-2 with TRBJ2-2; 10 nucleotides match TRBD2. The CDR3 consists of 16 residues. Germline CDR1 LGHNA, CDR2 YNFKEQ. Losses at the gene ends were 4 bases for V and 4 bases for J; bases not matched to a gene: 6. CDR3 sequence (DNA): TGTGCCAGCAGCCCTAGCGGGAGATCAGGCACCGGGGAGCTGTTTTTT. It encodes CASSPSGRSGTGELFF.

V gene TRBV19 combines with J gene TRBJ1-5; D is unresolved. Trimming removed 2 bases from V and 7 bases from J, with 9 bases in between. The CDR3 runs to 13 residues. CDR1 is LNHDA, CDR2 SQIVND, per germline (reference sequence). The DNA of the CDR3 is TGTGCCAGTAGTATAACTGAGGGCCAGCCCCAGCATTTT. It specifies CASSITEGQPQHF. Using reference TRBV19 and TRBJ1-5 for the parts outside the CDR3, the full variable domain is DGGITQSPKYLFRKEGQNVTLSCEQNLNHDAMYWYRQDPGQGLRLIYYSQIVNDFQKGDIAEGYSVSREKKESFPLTVTSAQKNPTAFYLCASSITEGQPQHFGDGTRLSIL.

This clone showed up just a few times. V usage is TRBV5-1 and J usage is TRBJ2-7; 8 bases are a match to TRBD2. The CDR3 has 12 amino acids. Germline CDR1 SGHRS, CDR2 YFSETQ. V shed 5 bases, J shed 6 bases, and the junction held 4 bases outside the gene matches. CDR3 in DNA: TGCGCCAGCAGTTCTACTAGCGGCGAGCAGTACTTC. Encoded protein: CASSSTSGEQYF.

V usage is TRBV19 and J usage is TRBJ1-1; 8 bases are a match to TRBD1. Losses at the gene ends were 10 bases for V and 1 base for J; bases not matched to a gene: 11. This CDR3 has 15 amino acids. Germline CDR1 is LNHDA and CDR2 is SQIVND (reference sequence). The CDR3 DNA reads TGTGCCACCTCAGGACAGGGAGGTAAGAACACTGAAGCTTTCTTT. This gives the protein CATSGQGGKNTEAFF.

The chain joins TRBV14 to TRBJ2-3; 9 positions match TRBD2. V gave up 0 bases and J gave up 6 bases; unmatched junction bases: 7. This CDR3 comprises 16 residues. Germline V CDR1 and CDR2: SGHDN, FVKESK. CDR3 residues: CASSQDMVAGVDTQYF. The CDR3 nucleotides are TGTGCCAGCAGCCAAGATATGGTAGCGGGAGTGGATACGCAGTATTTT.

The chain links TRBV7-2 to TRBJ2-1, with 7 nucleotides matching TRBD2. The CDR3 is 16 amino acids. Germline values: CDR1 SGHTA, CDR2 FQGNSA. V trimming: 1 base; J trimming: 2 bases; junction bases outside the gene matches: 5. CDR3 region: CASSLDSLAAYNEQFF. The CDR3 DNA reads TGTGCCAGCAGCTTAGATTCCCTAGCGGCCTACAATGAGCAGTTCTTC. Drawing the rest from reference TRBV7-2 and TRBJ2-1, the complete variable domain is GAGVSQSPSNKVTEKGKDVELRCDPISGHTALYWYRQSLGQGLEFLIYFQGNSAPDKSGLPSDRFSAERTGGSVSTLTIQRTQQEDSAVYLCASSLDSLAAYNEQFFGPGTRLTVL.

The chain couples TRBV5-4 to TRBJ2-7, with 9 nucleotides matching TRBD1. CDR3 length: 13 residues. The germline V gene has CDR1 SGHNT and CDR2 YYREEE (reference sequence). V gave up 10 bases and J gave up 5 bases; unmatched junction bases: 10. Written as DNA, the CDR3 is TGTGCCTTGACCCACAGGGGGCGCCACGAGCAGTACTTC. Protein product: CALTHRGRHEQYF.

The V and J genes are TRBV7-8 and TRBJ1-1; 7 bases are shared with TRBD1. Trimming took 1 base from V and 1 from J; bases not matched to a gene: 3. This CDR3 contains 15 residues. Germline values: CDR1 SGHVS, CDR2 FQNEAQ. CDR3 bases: TGTGCCAGCAGCTTAGTCAGGGGGACGAACACTGAAGCTTTCTTT. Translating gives CASSLVRGTNTEAFF.

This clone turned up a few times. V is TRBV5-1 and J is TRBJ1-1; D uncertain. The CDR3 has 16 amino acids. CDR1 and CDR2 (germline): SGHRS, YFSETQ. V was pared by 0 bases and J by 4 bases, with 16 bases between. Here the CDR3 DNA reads TGCGCCAGCAGCTTGGCCCCCGCGGGGTTGAGCACTGAAGCTTTCTTT. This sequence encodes CASSLAPAGLSTEAFF.